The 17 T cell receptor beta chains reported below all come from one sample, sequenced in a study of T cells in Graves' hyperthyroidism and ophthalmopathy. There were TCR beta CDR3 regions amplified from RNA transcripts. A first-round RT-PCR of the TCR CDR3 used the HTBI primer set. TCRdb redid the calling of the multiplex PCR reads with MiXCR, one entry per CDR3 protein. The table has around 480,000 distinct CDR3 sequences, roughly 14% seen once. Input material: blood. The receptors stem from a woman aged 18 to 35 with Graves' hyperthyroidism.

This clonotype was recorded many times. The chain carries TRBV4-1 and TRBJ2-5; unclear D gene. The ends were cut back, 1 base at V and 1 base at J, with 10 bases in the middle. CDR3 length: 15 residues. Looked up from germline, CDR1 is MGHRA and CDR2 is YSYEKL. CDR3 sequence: CASSQGPTSQETQYF. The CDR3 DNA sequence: TGCGCCAGCAGCCAAGGCCCGACATCCCAAGAGACCCAGTACTTC.

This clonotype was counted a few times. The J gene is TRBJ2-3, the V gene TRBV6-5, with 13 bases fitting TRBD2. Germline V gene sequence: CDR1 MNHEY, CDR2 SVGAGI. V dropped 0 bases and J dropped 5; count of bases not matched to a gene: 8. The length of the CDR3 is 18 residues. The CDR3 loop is CASSYSIGTSGILDTQYF. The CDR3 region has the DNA TGTGCCAGCAGTTACTCGATTGGGACTAGCGGGATCCTAGATACGCAGTATTTT.

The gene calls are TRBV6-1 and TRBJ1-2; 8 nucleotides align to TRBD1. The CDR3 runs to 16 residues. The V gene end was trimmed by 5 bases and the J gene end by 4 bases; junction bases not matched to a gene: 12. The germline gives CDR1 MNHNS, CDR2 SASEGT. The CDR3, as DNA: TGTGCCAGCAGTACCCGGACAGGGCGGATTGGCTATGGCTACACCTTC. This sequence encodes CASSTRTGRIGYGYTF.

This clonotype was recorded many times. CDR3 sequence reads: CASSRPNRGEEQYF. The CDR3 nucleotides are TGTGCCAGCAGCCGACCGAACAGGGGAGAAGAGCAGTACTTC. The chain recombines TRBV7-9 with TRBJ2-7; 7 nucleotides agree with TRBD1. CDR3 length: 14 amino acids. The germline V gene has CDR1 SEHNR and CDR2 FQNEAQ (reference sequence). V shed 5 bases and J 7 bases; nucleotides not matched to a gene: 11.

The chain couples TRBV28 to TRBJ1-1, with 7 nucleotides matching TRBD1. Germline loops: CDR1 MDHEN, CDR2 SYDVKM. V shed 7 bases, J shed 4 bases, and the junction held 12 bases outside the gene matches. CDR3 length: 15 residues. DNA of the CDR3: TGTGCCAGCACCCCCAGGGGGTTGGGTGCCACTGAAGCTTTCTTT. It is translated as CASTPRGLGATEAFF.

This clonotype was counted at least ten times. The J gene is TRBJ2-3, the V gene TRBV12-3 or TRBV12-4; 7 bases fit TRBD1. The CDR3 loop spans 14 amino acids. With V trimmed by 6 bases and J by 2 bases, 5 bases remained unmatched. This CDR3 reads CASRRGQTTDTQYF. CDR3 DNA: TGTGCCAGCAGAAGGGGACAGACCACAGATACGCAGTATTTT.

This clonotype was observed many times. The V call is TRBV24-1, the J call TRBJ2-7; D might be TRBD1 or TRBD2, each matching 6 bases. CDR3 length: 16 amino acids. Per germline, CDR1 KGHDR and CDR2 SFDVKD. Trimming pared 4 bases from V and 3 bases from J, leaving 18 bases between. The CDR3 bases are TGTGCCACCAGTGACCCAAACAGGGCCGGGGGCTACGAGCAGTACTTC. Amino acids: CATSDPNRAGGYEQYF.

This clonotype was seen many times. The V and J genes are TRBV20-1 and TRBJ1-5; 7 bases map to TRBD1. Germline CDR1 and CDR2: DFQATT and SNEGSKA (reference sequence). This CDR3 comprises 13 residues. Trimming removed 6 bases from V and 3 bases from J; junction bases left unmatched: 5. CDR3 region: CSAPRGFNQPQHF. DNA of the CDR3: TGCAGTGCCCCCAGGGGGTTCAATCAGCCCCAGCATTTT.

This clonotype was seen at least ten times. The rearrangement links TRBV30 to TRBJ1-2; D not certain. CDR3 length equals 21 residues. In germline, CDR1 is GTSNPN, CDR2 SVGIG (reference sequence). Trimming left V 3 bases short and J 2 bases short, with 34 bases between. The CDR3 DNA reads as TGTGCCTGGAGGTCAGTTTCTCGTTCGGTGGGGAACGCGATCCGAAACTATGGCTACACCTTC. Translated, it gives CAWRSVSRSVGNAIRNYGYTF.

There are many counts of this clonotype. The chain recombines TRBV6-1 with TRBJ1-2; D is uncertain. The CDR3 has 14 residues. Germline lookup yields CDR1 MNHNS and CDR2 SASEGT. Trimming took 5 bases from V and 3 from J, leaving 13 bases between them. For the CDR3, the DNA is TGTGCCAGCAGTTCAAGCCAGTCATACTATGGCTACACCTTC. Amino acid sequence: CASSSSQSYYGYTF.

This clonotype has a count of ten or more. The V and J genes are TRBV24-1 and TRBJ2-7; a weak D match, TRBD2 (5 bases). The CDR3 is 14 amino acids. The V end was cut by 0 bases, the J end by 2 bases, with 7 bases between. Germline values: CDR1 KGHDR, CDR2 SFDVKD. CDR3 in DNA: TGTGCCACCAGTGATTTGCGGGAAGCCTACGAGCAGTACTTC. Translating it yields CATSDLREAYEQYF.

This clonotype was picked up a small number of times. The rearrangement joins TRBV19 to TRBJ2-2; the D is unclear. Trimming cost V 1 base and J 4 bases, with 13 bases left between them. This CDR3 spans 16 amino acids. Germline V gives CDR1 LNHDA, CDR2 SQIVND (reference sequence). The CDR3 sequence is CASSIGGNRVTGELFF. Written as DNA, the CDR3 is TGTGCCAGTAGTATAGGGGGAAATCGGGTCACCGGGGAGCTGTTTTTT.

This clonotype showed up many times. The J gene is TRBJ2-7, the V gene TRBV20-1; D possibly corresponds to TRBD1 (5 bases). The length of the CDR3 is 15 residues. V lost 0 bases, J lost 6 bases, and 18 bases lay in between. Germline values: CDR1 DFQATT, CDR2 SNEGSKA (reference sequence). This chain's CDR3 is CSARDHGIQGSEQYF. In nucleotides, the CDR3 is TGCAGTGCTAGAGATCATGGGATTCAGGGATCCGAGCAGTACTTC.

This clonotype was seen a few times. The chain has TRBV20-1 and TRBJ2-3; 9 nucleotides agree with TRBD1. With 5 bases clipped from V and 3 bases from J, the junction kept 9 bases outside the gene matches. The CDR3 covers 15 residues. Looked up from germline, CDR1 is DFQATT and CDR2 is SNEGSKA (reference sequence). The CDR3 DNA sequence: TGCAGTGCTTTAAGTCCCGGGACAGGGACAGATACGCAGTATTTT. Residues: CSALSPGTGTDTQYF.

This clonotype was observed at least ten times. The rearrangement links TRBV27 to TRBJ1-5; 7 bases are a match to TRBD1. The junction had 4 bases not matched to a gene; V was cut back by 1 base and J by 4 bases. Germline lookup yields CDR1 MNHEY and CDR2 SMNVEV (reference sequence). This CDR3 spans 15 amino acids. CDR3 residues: CASSLFGQENQPQHF. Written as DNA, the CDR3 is TGTGCCAGCAGTTTATTCGGACAGGAAAATCAGCCCCAGCATTTT.

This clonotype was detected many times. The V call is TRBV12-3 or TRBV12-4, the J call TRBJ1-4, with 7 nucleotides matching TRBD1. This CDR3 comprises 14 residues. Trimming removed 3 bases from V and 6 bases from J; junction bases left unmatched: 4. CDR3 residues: CASSFYRGDEKLFF. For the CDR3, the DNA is TGTGCCAGCAGTTTTTACAGGGGAGATGAAAAACTGTTTTTT.

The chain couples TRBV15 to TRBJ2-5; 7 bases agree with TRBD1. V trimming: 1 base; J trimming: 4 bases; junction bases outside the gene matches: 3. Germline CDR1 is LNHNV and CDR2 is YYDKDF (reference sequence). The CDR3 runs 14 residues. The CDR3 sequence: CATSRVYRGETQYF. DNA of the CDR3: TGTGCCACCAGCAGAGTATACAGGGGAGAGACCCAGTACTTC.